Listed here are 22 T cell receptor beta chains from one sample, sequenced in a study of blood T cells in healthy people across ages. Then a second PCR, running roughly 7 to 11 cycles, was carried out with a sample-barcoded 5' primer and a J-beta primer mix. MiXCR, run by TCRdb on the 5' RACE reads, gives a single entry per CDR3 protein. The sample consists of about 290,000 distinct CDR3 sequences, roughly a quarter of them appearing once. The sequenced sample consisted of blood. These receptors all stem from a woman in her 70s in good health.

This clonotype was seen at least ten times. This chain links TRBV5-6 with TRBJ2-3, with D maybe TRBD1 (5 bases). The CDR3 has 14 amino acids. CDR1 and CDR2 (germline): SGHDT, YYEEEE. V lost 0 bases and J lost 7, with 12 bases in between. The CDR3 DNA sequence: TGTGCCAGCAGCTTGGAGGGGTTACGGTATACGCAGTATTTT. Its protein is CASSLEGLRYTQYF.

The chain links TRBV12-3 or TRBV12-4 to TRBJ1-5; tentative D call: TRBD1 (5 bases). This CDR3 contains 14 residues. Trimming left V 3 bases short and J 4 bases short, with 10 bases between. The CDR3, as DNA: TGTGCCAGCAGTTTGCAGGGCCCTAATCAGCCCCAGCATTTT. Translation gives CASSLQGPNQPQHF.

A few counts support this clonotype. The chain recombines TRBV19 with TRBJ1-1; D uncertain. The V gene lost 5 bases and the J gene lost 1 base, with 5 bases spanning the gap. CDR1 and CDR2 from the germline V gene are LNHDA and SQIVND (reference sequence). This CDR3 has 12 residues. The CDR3 protein is CASSGSNTEAFF. The CDR3 bases are TGTGCCAGTAGTGGATCGAACACTGAAGCTTTCTTT.

This clonotype came up many times. This chain connects TRBV4-3 to TRBJ1-2; D is ambiguous. CDR3 size: 16 residues. The V end lost 0 bases, the J end lost 1 base, and 12 bases lay between the germline ends. CDR1 is LGHNA and CDR2 is YSLEER in the germline V gene. CDR3 nucleotide sequence: TGCGCCAGCAGCCAAGATCTCAACAGCGTTAACTATGGCTACACCTTC. Protein product: CASSQDLNSVNYGYTF.

This sequence joins TRBV27 and TRBJ2-7, with unresolved D. Trimming cost V 2 bases and J 1 base, with 6 bases left between them. Germline CDR1 is MNHEY and CDR2 is SMNVEV (reference sequence). This CDR3 has 13 amino acids. The CDR3 nucleotides are TGTGCCAGCAGTTTAAGCCCATCCTACGAGCAGTACTTC. It specifies CASSLSPSYEQYF.

This clonotype was found a few times. The chain employs TRBV28 and TRBJ1-2, with a possible D match to TRBD1 (5 bases). CDR1 and CDR2 from the germline V gene are MDHEN and SYDVKM. The V end was cut by 5 bases, the J end by 12 bases, with 16 bases between. The CDR3 is 12 amino acids. The CDR3 coding sequence is TGTGCCAGCAGTCGGAGCGGGGGGATTCACACCTTC. Translated, it gives CASSRSGGIHTF.

This clonotype was recorded a few times. This rearrangement joins TRBV5-5 to TRBJ2-1; 10 nucleotides agree with TRBD1. The germline CDR1 and CDR2 sequences are SGHKS and YYEKEE (reference sequence). V lost 5 bases and J lost 8; bases outside the gene matches: 10. The length of the CDR3 is 15 residues. CDR3 DNA sequence: TGTGCCAGCAGTTCCCGGGACAGGGGTTTAGATGAGCAGTTCTTC. Translating it yields CASSSRDRGLDEQFF.

The genes are TRBV3-1 and TRBJ2-7; D remains unclear. The CDR3 is 12 residues long. The V end was cut by 3 bases, the J end by 3 bases, with 6 bases between. Germline V gives CDR1 LGHDT, CDR2 YNNKEL (reference sequence). The CDR3 is CASSQRHYEQYF. The CDR3 nucleotides are TGTGCCAGCAGCCAGCGGCACTACGAGCAGTACTTC.

There are many counts of this clonotype. The chain links TRBV13 to TRBJ2-7; 13 nucleotides line up with TRBD2. V shed 5 bases, J shed 9 bases, and the junction held 10 bases outside the gene matches. The CDR3 totals 15 residues. The germline CDR1 and CDR2 sequences are PRHDT and FYEKMQ (reference sequence). The CDR3 DNA reads TGTGCCAGCAGCACCCGGACTAGCGGGAGTCTATGGCAGTACTTC. Protein sequence: CASSTRTSGSLWQYF.

Here the CDR3 DNA reads TGTGCCAGCAGACGACTAGCGGGTGACACCCTCCAAGAGACCCAGTACTTC. Translated: CASRRLAGDTLQETQYF. The V and J genes are TRBV11-2 and TRBJ2-5; 10 positions agree with TRBD2. There are 17 residues in the CDR3. Germline V gene data show CDR1 as SGHAT and CDR2 as FQNNGV. J gave up 1 base and V 6 bases, and 11 bases lay outside the gene matches.

This chain connects TRBV19 to TRBJ2-1, with 10 bases that match TRBD2. The closer fit of TRBJ2-5 to the DNA end suggests the J call may be wrong. CDR3 length equals 15 residues. Germline CDR1 reads LNHDA; CDR2 reads SQIVND (reference sequence). CDR3 sequence reads: CASSTSGSVKETQYF. CDR3 coding DNA: TGTGCCAGTAGTACTAGCGGGAGTGTCAAAGAGACCCAGTACTTC.

The V and J genes are TRBV7-2 and TRBJ2-1; 8 bases agree with TRBD2. CDR3 size: 15 residues. Trimming removed 3 bases from V and 4 bases from J; junction bases left unmatched: 5. The germline V gene encodes CDR1 SGHTA and CDR2 FQGNSA. The CDR3 protein is CASSFGGGRYNEQFF. The CDR3 DNA is TGTGCCAGCAGCTTTGGGGGCGGGAGGTACAATGAGCAGTTCTTC. Looking up the rest from reference TRBV7-2 and TRBJ2-1 gives the full variable domain: GAGVSQSPSNKVTEKGKDVELRCDPISGHTALYWYRQSLGQGLEFLIYFQGNSAPDKSGLPSDRFSAERTGGSVSTLTIQRTQQEDSAVYLCASSFGGGRYNEQFFGPGTRLTVL.

This clonotype has just a few counts. The V call is TRBV7-3, the J call TRBJ1-1, with D perhaps TRBD1 (5 bases). The CDR3 runs 16 residues. Trimming removed 5 bases from V and 4 bases from J, with 20 bases in between. Germline loops: CDR1 SGHTA, CDR2 FQGTGA. The CDR3 DNA reads TGTGCCAGCAGCCCCCAAGGGCTGACAGTGGGCACTGAAGCTTTCTTT. Protein sequence: CASSPQGLTVGTEAFF.

V and J are TRBV29-1 and TRBJ2-7; TRBD2 matches at 8 bases. The V segment lost 6 bases and the J segment 4 bases; nucleotides outside the gene matches: 11. The germline gives CDR1 SQVTM, CDR2 ANQGSEA. The CDR3 has 14 residues. CDR3 amino acids: CSVLTGGGKYEQYF. CDR3 nucleotides: TGCAGCGTGCTCACCGGGGGGGGGAAGTACGAGCAGTACTTC.

This sequence joins TRBV29-1 and TRBJ2-1, with 16 bases that match TRBD2. The J call may be mistaken, given a closer DNA end match to TRBJ2-4. This CDR3 has 15 residues. Germline V gene lookup returns CDR1 SQVTM and CDR2 ANQGSEA. This CDR3 reads CSVRTGTSGRGIQYF. The CDR3 DNA reads as TGCAGCGTTCGGACGGGGACTAGCGGGAGGGGCATTCAGTACTTC.

This clonotype has ten or more counts. This chain uses TRBV11-2 with TRBJ1-1; TRBD1 matches at 8 bases. With 3 bases clipped from V and 4 bases from J, the junction kept 7 bases outside the gene matches. Germline V gene data show CDR1 as SGHAT and CDR2 as FQNNGV. This CDR3 region has 15 residues. The CDR3 nucleotides read TGTGCCAGCAGCTTTACAGGGGGTGGTACCACTGAAGCTTTCTTT. It codes for CASSFTGGGTTEAFF.

This clonotype was observed a handful of times. The chain recombines TRBV29-1 with TRBJ2-7, with 11 bases fitting TRBD2. This CDR3 region has 13 residues. V shed 3 bases, J shed 7 bases, and the junction held 5 bases outside the gene matches. CDR1 and CDR2 (germline): SQVTM, ANQGSEA. The CDR3 DNA reads as TGCAGCGTTGAGGTTCTAGCGGGAGGAGAGCAGTACTTC. Residues: CSVEVLAGGEQYF.

In its sample, this clonotype was seen a few times. The germline gene is not matched at one end of the junction; a read error may be the cause. The chain has TRBV10-3 and TRBJ2-5, with D perhaps TRBD2 (5 bases). Germline V gene data show CDR1 as ENHRY and CDR2 as SYGVKD. The CDR3 totals 13 residues. The CDR3 loop is CAISGGVGEAQCF. CDR3 sequence (DNA): TGTGCCATCAGTGGGGGAGTCGGAGAGGCCCAGTGCTTC.

The chain combines TRBV3-2 with TRBJ2-5. The DNA end favors TRBJ2-1, so the J call may be wrong. TRBV3-2 is an annotated pseudogene. The CDR3 is 8 amino acids. CDR3 coding DNA: TGTGCCAGCAGCGAGCAGTTCTTC. It translates to CASSEQFF.

This clonotype was picked up a small number of times. The rearrangement uses TRBV5-5 and TRBJ2-3; 11 bases fit TRBD2. Germline CDR1 SGHKS, CDR2 YYEKEE (reference sequence). V shed 3 bases and J 4 bases; nucleotides not matched to a gene: 7. The CDR3 has 16 residues. The CDR3 is CASSSLLAGGADTQYF. DNA for the CDR3: TGTGCCAGCAGCTCCCTCCTAGCGGGAGGCGCAGATACGCAGTATTTT. Drawing the rest from reference TRBV5-5 and TRBJ2-3, the complete variable domain is DAGVTQSPTHLIKTRGQQVTLRCSPISGHKSVSWYQQVLGQGPQFIFQYYEKEERGRGNFPDRFSARQFPNYSSELNVNALLLGDSALYLCASSSLLAGGADTQYFGPGTRLTVL.

This clonotype occurred a few times. This chain joins TRBV9 and TRBJ2-5; TRBD2 matches at 9 bases. V was clipped by 5 bases and J by 5 bases; unmatched bases: 19. CDR3 length: 18 amino acids. Per the germline V gene, CDR1 is SGDLS and CDR2 is YYNGEE. The DNA of the CDR3 is TGTGCCAGCAGTCCCCGGTTGCTAGCGGGACCAAAGGGGGAGACCCAGTACTTC. Protein: CASSPRLLAGPKGETQYF.

This clonotype was picked up a small number of times. The CDR3 region has the DNA TGTGCCAGCAGCGCAGGCGGGAGGAGCGAAAAACTGTTTTTT. Translated: CASSAGGRSEKLFF. This chain uses TRBV9 with TRBJ1-4; no clear D. Germline-derived CDR1 and CDR2 are SGDLS and YYNGEE. V was cut by 3 bases and J by 8 bases, with 14 bases left in between. The CDR3 spans 14 residues.